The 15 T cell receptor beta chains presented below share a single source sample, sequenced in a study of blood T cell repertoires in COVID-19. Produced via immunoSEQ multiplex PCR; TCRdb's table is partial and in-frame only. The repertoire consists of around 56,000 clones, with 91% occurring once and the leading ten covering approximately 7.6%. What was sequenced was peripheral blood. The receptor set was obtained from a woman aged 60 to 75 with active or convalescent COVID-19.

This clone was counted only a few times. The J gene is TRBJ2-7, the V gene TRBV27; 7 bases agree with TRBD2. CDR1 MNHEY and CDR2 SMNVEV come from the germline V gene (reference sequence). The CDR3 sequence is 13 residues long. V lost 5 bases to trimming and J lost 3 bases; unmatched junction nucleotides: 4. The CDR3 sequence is CASSQSGGYEQYF. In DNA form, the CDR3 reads TGTGCCAGCAGTCAGTCGGGGGGCTACGAGCAGTACTTC.

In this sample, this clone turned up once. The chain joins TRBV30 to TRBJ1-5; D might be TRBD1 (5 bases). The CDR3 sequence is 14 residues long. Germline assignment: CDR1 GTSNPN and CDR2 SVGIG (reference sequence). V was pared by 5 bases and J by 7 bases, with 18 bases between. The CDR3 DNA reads TGTGCCTGGTCCCCCGCGGGGCTAGGACAGCCCCAGCATTTT. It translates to CAWSPAGLGQPQHF.

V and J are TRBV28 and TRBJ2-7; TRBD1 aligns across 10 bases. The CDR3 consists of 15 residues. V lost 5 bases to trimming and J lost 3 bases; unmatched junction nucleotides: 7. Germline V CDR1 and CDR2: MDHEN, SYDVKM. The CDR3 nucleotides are TGTGCCAGCAGTCCCGGACAGGGGGGCCTCTACGAGCAGTACTTC. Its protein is CASSPGQGGLYEQYF. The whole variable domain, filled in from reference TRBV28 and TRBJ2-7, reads DVKVTQSSRYLVKRTGEKVFLECVQDMDHENMFWYRQDPGLGLRLIYFSYDVKMKEKGDIPEGYSVSREKKERFSLILESASTNQTSMYLCASSPGQGGLYEQYFGPGTRLTVT.

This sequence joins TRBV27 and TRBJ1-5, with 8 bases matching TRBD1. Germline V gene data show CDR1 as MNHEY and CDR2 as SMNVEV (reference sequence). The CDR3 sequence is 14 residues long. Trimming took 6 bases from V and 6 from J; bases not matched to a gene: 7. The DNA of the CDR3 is TGTGCCAGCAGACCGACAGGGGAGGTTCAGCCCCAGCATTTT. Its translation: CASRPTGEVQPQHF.

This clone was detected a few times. The CDR3 DNA reads TGTGCCAGCAGCTTTAGCGGGACTACCACCATGCTGGGTACGCAGTATTTT. Protein sequence: CASSFSGTTTMLGTQYF. The gene calls are TRBV5-5 and TRBJ2-3, with 8 bases fitting TRBD2. Trimming took 2 bases from V and 8 from J; bases not matched to a gene: 16. This CDR3 region has 17 residues. Germline V gives CDR1 SGHKS, CDR2 YYEKEE (reference sequence).

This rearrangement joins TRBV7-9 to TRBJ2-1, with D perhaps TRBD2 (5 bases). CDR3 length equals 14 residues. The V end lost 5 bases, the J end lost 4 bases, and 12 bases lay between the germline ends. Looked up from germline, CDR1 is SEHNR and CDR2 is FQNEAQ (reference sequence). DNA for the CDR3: TGTGCCAGCAGCGGTAGGTGGGAGTACAATGAGCAGTTCTTC. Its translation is CASSGRWEYNEQFF. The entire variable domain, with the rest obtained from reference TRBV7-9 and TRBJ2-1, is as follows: DTGVSQNPRHKITKRGQNVTFRCDPISEHNRLYWYRQTLGQGPEFLTYFQNEAQLEKSRLLSDRFSAERPKGSFSTLEIQRTEQGDSAMYLCASSGRWEYNEQFFGPGTRLTVL.

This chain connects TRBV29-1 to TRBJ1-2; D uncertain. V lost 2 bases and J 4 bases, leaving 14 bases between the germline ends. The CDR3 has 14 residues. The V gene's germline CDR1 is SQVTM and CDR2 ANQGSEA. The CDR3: CSVERERAPYGYTF. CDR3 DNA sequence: TGCAGCGTTGAAAGGGAGCGGGCCCCCTATGGCTACACCTTC.

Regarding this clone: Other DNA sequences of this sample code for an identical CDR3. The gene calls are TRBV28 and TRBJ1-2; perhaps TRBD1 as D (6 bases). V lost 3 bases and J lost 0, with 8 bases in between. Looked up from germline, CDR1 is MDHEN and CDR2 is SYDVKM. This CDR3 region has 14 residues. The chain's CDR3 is CASSLTGSNYGYTF. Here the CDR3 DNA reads TGTGCCAGCAGTTTGACAGGTTCTAACTATGGCTACACCTTC.

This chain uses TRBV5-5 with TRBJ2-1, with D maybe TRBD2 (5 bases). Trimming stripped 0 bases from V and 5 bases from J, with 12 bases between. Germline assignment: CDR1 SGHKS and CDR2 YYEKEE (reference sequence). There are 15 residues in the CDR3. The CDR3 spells CASSLGPGINNEQFF. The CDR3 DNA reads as TGTGCCAGCAGCTTGGGCCCCGGGATAAACAATGAGCAGTTCTTC.

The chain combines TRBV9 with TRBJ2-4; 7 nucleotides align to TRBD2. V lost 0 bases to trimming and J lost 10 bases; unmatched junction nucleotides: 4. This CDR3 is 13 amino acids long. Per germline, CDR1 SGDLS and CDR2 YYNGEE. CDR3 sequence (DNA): TGTGCCAGCAGCGTAGACCAGCGGGGAATTCAGTACTTC. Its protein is CASSVDQRGIQYF.

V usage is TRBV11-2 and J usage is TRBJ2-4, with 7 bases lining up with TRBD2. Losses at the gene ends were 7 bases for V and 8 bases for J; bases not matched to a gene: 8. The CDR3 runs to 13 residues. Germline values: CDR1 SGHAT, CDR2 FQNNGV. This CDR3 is CASTKFGGDIQYF. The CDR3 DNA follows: TGTGCCAGCACAAAATTTGGGGGGGACATTCAGTACTTC.

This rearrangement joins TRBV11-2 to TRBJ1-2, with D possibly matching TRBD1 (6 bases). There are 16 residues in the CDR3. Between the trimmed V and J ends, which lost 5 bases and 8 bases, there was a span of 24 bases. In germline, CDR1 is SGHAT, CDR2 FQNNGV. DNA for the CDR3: TGTGCCAGCAGCCTCCCTGGGGGGGCGGGCCCTGAGGGCTACACCTTC. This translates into CASSLPGGAGPEGYTF.

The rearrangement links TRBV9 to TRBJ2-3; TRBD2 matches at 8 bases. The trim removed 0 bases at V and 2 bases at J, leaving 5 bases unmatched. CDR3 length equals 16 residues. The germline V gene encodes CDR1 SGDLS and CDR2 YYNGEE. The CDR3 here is CASSVGDGRATDTQYF. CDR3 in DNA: TGTGCCAGCAGCGTAGGAGACGGGAGGGCCACAGATACGCAGTATTTT.

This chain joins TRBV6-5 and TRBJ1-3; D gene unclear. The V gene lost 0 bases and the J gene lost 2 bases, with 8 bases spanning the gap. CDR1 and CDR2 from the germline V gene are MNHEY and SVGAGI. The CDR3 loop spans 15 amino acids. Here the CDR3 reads CASSYSGGAGNTIYF. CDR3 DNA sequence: TGTGCCAGCAGTTACTCAGGAGGTGCTGGAAACACCATATATTTT.

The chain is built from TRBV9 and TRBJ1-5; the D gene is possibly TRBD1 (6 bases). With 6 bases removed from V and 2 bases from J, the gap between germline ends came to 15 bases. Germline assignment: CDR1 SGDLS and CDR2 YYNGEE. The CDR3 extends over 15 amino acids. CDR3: CASNGEGGRNQPQHF. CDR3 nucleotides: TGTGCCAGCAATGGGGAAGGGGGTCGCAATCAGCCCCAGCATTTT.